Sequencing of this T cell receptor beta chain was carried out in a study of neurological immune-mediated disorders. Libraries used 2 million unsorted PBMCs kept frozen in RNAlater. One entry per CDR3 protein, called by TCRdb with MiXCR from the 5' RACE reads. The sample contains more than 50,000 distinct CDR3 sequences, less than 4% of which appear only once. This TCR derives from a woman in her fifties or sixties with multiple sclerosis. Sequencing was carried out using PBMCs.

Here the CDR3 reads CATSRGTTDTQYF. The CDR3 DNA reads TGTGCCACCTCCAGGGGAACCACAGATACGCAGTATTTT. The chain is built from TRBV24-1 and TRBJ2-3; a weak D match, TRBD1 (6 bases). Trimming removed 9 bases from V and 2 bases from J, with 11 bases in between. CDR3 size: 13 residues. The V gene's germline CDR1 is KGHDR and CDR2 SFDVKD.